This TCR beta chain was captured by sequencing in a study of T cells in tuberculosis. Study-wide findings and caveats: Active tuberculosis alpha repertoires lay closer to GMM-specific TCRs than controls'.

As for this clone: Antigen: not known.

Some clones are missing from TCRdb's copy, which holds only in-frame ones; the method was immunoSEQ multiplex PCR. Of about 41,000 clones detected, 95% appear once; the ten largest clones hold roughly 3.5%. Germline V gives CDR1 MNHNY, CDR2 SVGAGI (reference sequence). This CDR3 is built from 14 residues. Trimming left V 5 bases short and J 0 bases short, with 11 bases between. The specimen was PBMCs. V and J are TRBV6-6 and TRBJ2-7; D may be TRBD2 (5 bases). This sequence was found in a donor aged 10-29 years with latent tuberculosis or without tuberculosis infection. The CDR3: CASSGETLSYEQYF. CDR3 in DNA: TGTGCCAGCAGTGGGGAGACACTCTCCTACGAGCAGTACTTC.